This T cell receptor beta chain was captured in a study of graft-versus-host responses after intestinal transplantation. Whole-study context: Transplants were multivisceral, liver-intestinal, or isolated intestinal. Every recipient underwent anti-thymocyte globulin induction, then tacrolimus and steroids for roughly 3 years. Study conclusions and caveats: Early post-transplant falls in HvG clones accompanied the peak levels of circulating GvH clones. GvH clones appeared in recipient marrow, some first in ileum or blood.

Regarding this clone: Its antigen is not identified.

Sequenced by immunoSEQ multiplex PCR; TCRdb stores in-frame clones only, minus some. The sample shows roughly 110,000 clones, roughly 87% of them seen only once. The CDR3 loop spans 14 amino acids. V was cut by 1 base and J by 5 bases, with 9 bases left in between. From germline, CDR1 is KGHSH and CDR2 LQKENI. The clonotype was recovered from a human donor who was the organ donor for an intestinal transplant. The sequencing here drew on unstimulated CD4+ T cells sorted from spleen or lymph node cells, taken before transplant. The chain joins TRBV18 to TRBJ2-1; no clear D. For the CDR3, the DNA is TGTGCCAGCTCACCACAACTGGGCCACAATGAGCAGTTCTTC. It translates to CASSPQLGHNEQFF. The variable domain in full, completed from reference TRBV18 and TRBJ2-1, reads NAGVMQNPRHLVRRRGQEARLRCSPMKGHSHVYWYRQLPEEGLKFMVYLQKENIIDESGMPKERFSAEFPKEGPSILRIQQVVRGDSAAYFCASSPQLGHNEQFFGPGTRLTVL.